These 5 T cell receptor beta chains originate from one sample sequenced in a study of T cell responses to AZD1222 COVID-19 vaccine. Only in-frame clones appear in the TCRdb table, and some are missing; sequencing was by immunoSEQ multiplex PCR. The repertoire has fewer than 150,000 clones, roughly 87% of them found once; the top ten carry roughly 10%. The specimen comprised peripheral blood, sampled on day 0 of AZD1222 vaccination. The receptor set was obtained from an adult in good health.

The chain couples TRBV13 to TRBJ2-1; 9 nucleotides agree with TRBD1. Germline values: CDR1 PRHDT, CDR2 FYEKMQ (reference sequence). CDR3 length: 16 residues. V gave up 7 bases and J gave up 1 base; unmatched junction bases: 8. This CDR3 is CASTVQGAASYNEQFF. CDR3 sequence (DNA): TGTGCCAGCACCGTACAGGGGGCGGCTTCCTACAATGAGCAGTTCTTC.

The genes are TRBV7-2 and TRBJ1-2; TRBD1 agrees at 7 bases. J gave up 3 bases and V 4 bases, and 8 bases lay outside the gene matches. Germline V gene data show CDR1 as SGHTA and CDR2 as FQGNSA. The length of the CDR3 is 15 residues. CDR3 sequence (DNA): TGTGCCAGCAGCTCCACTATCGGGACAGACTATGGCTACACCTTC. Translated, it gives CASSSTIGTDYGYTF.

The genes are TRBV30 and TRBJ2-7; possible D gene TRBD1, 7 bases. Trimming took off 3 bases at V and 6 bases at J, with 21 bases between the two ends. Germline CDR1 is GTSNPN and CDR2 is SVGIG (reference sequence). The CDR3 consists of 15 residues. The CDR3 nucleotides are TGTGCCTGGAGAGCACCAGACAGGGACTCGGGCGAGCAGTACTTC. This translates into CAWRAPDRDSGEQYF.

This clone was observed once. The chain recombines TRBV19 with TRBJ2-4, with TRBD1 as a possible D gene (6 bases). V lost 0 bases to trimming and J lost 5 bases, with 14 bases between them. The length of the CDR3 is 16 residues. CDR1 is LNHDA, CDR2 SQIVND, per germline (reference sequence). The CDR3 bases are TGTGCCAGTAGTATAGAAGGGATGGGGGCACAAAACATTCAGTACTTC. Translation: CASSIEGMGAQNIQYF. The full variable domain, rest sourced from reference TRBV19 and TRBJ2-4, is DGGITQSPKYLFRKEGQNVTLSCEQNLNHDAMYWYRQDPGQGLRLIYYSQIVNDFQKGDIAEGYSVSREKKESFPLTVTSAQKNPTAFYLCASSIEGMGAQNIQYFGAGTRLSVL.

This rearrangement joins TRBV27 to TRBJ2-7; D call uncertain. Germline V gene lookup returns CDR1 MNHEY and CDR2 SMNVEV (reference sequence). This CDR3 comprises 15 residues. Deletions cut 6 bases from V and 3 bases from J, with 18 bases between. CDR3 protein: CASSSLLGRIYEQYF. The DNA of the CDR3 is TGTGCCAGCAGCTCCCTCCTAGGCCGGATCTACGAGCAGTACTTC.